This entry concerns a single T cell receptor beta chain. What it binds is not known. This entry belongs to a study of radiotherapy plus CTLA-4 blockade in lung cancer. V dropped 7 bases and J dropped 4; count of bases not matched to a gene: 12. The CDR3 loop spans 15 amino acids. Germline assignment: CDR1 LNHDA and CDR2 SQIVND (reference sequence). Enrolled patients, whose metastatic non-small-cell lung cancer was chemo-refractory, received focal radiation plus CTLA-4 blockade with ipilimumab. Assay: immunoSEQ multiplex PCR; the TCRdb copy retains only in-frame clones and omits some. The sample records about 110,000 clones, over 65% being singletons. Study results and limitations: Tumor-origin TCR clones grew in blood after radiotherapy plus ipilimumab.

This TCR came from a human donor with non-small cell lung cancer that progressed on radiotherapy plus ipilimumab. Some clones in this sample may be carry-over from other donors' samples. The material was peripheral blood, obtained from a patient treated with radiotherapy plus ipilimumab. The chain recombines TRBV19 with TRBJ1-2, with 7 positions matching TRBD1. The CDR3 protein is CASTETGARGYGYTF. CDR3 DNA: TGTGCCAGTACGGAAACAGGGGCCCGGGGCTATGGCTACACCTTC.